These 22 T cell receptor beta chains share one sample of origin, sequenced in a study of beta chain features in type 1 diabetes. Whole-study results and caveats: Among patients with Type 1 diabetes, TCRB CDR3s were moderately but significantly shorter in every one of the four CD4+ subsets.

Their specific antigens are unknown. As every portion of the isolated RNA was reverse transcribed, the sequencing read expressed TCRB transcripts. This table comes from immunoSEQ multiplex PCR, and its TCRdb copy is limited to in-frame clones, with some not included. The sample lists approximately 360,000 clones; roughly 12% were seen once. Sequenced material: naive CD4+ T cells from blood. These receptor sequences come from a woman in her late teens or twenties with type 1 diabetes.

CDR3 sequence: CASSQDGGTGYQETQYF. The CDR3 nucleotides read TGCGCCAGCAGCCAAGATGGCGGGACAGGGTACCAAGAGACCCAGTACTTC. V is TRBV4-3 and J is TRBJ2-5, with 9 bases matching TRBD1. CDR1 and CDR2 from the germline V gene are LGHNA and YSLEER. With 0 bases clipped from V and 0 bases from J, the junction kept 5 bases outside the gene matches. The CDR3 is 17 residues long.

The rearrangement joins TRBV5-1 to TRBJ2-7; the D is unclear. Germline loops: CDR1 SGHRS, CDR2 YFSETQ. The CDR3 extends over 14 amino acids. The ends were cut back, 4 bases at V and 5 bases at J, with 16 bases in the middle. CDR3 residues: CASSQQPAENEQYF. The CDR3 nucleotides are TGCGCCAGCAGCCAACAACCCGCGGAGAACGAGCAGTACTTC.

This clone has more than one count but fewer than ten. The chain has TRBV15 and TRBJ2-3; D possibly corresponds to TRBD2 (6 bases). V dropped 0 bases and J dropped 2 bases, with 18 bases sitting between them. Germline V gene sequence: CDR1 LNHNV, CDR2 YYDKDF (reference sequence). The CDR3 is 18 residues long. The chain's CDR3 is CATSRDAPLAKNTDTQYF. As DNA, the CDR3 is TGTGCCACCAGCAGAGATGCCCCTCTAGCGAAAAACACAGATACGCAGTATTTT.

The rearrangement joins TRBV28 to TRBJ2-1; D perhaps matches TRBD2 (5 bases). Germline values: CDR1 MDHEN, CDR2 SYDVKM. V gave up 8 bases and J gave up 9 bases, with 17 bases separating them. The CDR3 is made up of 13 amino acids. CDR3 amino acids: CASCLVGEGEQFF. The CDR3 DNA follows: TGTGCCAGCTGCCTAGTGGGAGAGGGTGAGCAGTTCTTC.

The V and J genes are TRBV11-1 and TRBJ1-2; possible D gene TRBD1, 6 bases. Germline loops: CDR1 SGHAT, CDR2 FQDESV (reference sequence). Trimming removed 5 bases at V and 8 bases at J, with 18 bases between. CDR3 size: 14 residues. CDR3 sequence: CASSHSKTGRGYTF. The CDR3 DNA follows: TGTGCCAGCAGCCATTCCAAGACAGGACGGGGCTACACCTTC.

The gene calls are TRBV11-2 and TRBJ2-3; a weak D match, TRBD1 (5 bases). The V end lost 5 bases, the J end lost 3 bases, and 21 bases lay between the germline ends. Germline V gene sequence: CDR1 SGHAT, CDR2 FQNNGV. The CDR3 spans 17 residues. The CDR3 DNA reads TGTGCCAGCAGCCCCAGGGCCTTGGGCAGGGTAACAGATACGCAGTATTTT. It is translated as CASSPRALGRVTDTQYF.

The CDR3 nucleotides are TGCGCCAGCAGCCCCATTGGCAGGGCTCCTTTAAAGGGTTATGGCTACACCTTC. This translates into CASSPIGRAPLKGYGYTF. The V call is TRBV4-1, the J call TRBJ1-2; possibly TRBD1 for D (5 bases). Per the germline V gene, CDR1 is MGHRA and CDR2 is YSYEKL. The CDR3 is made up of 18 amino acids. V lost 4 bases and J 5 bases, leaving 26 bases between the germline ends.

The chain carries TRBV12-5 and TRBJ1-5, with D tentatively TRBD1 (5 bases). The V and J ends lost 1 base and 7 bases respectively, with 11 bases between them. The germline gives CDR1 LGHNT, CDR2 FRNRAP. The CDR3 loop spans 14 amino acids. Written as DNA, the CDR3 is TGTGCTAGTGGTTTGGCGGCCGACAGACAGCCCCAGCATTTT. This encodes CASGLAADRQPQHF.

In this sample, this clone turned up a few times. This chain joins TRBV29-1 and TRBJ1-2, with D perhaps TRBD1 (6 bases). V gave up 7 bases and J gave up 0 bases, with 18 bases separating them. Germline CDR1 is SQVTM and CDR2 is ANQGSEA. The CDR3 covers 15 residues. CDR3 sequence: CSAPGGSPSNYGYTF. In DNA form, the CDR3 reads TGCAGCGCCCCTGGGGGCAGCCCATCTAACTATGGCTACACCTTC.

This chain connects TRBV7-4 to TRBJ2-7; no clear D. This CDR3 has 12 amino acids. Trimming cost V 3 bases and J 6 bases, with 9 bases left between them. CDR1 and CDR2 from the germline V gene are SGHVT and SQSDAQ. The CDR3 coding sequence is TGTGCCAGCAGCTTGAGACTGGTCGAGCAGTACTTC. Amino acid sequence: CASSLRLVEQYF. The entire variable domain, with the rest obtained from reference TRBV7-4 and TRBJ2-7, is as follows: GAGVSQSPRYKVAKRGRDVALRCDSISGHVTLYWYRQTLGQGSEVLTYSQSDAQRDKSGRPSGRFSAERPERSVSTLKIQRTEQGDSAVYLCASSLRLVEQYFGPGTRLTVT.

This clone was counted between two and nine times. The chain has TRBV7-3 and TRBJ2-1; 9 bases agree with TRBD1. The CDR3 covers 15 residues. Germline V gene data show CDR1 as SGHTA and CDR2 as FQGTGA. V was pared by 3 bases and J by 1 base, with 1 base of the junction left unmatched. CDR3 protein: CASSLGTGSYNEQFF. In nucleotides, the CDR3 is TGTGCCAGCAGCTTGGGGACAGGGTCCTACAATGAGCAGTTCTTC. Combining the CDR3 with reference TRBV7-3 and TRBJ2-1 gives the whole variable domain GAGVSQTPSNKVTEKGKYVELRCDPISGHTALYWYRQSLGQGPEFLIYFQGTGAADDSGLPNDRFFAVRPEGSVSTLKIQRTERGDSAVYLCASSLGTGSYNEQFFGPGTRLTVL.

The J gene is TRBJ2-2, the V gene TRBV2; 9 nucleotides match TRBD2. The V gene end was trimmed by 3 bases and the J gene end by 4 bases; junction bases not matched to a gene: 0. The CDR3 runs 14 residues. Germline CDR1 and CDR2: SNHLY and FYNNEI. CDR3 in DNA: TGTGCCAGCAGTGAGACTAGCGGCACCGGGGAGCTGTTTTTT. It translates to CASSETSGTGELFF.

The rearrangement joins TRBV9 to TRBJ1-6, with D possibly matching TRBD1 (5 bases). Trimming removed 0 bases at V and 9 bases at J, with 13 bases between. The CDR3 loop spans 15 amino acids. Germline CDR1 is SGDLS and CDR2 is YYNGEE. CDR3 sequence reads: CASSVEGLVGSPLHF. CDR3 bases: TGTGCCAGCAGCGTAGAGGGGTTAGTGGGTTCACCCCTCCACTTT.

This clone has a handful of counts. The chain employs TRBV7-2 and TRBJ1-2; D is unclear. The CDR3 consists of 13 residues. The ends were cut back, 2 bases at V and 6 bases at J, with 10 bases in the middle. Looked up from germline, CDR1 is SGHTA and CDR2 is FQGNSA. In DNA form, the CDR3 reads TGTGCCAGCAGCTTACAGGAATTACATGGCTACACCTTC. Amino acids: CASSLQELHGYTF.

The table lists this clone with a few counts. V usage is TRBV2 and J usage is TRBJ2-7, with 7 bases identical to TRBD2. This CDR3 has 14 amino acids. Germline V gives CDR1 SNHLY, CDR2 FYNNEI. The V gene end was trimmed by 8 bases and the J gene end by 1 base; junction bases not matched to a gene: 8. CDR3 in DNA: TGTGCCAGCCGGGGGAGGGGTCCGTCCTACGAGCAGTACTTC. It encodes CASRGRGPSYEQYF.

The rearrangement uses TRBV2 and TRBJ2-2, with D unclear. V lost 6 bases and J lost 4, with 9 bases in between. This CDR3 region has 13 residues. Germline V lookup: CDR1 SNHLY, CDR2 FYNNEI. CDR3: CASRAGSTGELFF. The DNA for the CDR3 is TGTGCCAGCAGAGCCGGGTCCACCGGGGAGCTGTTTTTT.

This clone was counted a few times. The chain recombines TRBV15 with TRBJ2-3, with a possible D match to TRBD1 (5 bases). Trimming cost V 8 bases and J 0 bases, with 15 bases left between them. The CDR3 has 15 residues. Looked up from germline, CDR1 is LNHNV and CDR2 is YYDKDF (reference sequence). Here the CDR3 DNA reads TGTGCCACCTTTGCGTGGGGCGGAAGCACAGATACGCAGTATTTT. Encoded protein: CATFAWGGSTDTQYF.

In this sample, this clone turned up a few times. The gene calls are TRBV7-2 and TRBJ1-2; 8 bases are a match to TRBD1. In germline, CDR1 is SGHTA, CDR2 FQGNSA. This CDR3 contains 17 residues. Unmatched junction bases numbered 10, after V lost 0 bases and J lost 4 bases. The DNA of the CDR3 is TGTGCCAGCAGCTTAGCGGGGTCGGACAGGGCTGCCTATGGCTACACCTTC. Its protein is CASSLAGSDRAAYGYTF.

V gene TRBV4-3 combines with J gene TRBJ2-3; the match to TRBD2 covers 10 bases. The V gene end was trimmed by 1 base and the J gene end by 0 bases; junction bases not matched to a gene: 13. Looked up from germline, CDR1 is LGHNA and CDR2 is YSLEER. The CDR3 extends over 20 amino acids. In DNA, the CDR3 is TGCGCCAGCAGCCAAGCGATCGGTGTCCCTAGCGGGGGTAGCACAGATACGCAGTATTTT. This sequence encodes CASSQAIGVPSGGSTDTQYF.

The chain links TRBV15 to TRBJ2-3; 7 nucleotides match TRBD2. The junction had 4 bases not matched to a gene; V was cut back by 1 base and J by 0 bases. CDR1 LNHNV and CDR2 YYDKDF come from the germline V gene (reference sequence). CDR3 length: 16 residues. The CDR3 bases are TGTGCCACCAGCAGAGTTCGAGCGGGAAGCACAGATACGCAGTATTTT. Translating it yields CATSRVRAGSTDTQYF.

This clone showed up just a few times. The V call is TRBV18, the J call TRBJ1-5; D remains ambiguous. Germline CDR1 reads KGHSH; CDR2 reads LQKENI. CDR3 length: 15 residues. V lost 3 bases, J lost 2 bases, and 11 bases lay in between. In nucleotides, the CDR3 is TGTGCCAGCTCACCCGCGGGAGACGGCAATCAGCCCCAGCATTTT. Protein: CASSPAGDGNQPQHF.

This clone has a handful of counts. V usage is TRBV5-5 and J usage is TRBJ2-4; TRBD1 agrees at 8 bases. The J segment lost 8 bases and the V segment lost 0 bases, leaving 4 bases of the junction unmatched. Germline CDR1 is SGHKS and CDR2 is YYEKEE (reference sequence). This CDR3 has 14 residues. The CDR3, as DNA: TGTGCCAGCAGCTTGGGGACAGGGTCGGACATTCAGTACTTC. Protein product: CASSLGTGSDIQYF.